This T cell receptor beta chain stems from a study of blood T cell repertoires in COVID-19. The overall study: Both acute and convalescent COVID-19 samples were obtained from the United States, Italy and Spain.

The CDR3 sequence is 15 residues long. V was clipped by 0 bases and J by 1 base; unmatched bases: 0. Germline CDR1 is KGHSH and CDR2 is LQKENI. Per the original data handling: It was from reference gene primer amplification that nucleated cell counts were estimated. Sequenced by immunoSEQ multiplex PCR; TCRdb stores in-frame clones only, minus some. Clone size and the V and J calls come from that table; the DNA yielded D and trimming. In the table there are almost 350,000 clones, almost 90% of which are singletons. Each participant's cohort was designated according to participant-reported clinical history. In the 2 weeks before study entry, exposed participants met a COVID-19 case, which was PCR-confirmed or clinician-diagnosed. This clone has a handful of counts.

The chain couples TRBV18 to TRBJ2-3; 8 bases line up with TRBD1. Input material: PBMCs or T cells enriched from blood (not recorded which). This receptor was obtained from a woman aged 30 to 39 who had been exposed to COVID-19. The CDR3 DNA sequence: TGTGCCAGCTCACCACCGGGACAGGGCACAGATACGCAGTATTTT. It encodes CASSPPGQGTDTQYF.